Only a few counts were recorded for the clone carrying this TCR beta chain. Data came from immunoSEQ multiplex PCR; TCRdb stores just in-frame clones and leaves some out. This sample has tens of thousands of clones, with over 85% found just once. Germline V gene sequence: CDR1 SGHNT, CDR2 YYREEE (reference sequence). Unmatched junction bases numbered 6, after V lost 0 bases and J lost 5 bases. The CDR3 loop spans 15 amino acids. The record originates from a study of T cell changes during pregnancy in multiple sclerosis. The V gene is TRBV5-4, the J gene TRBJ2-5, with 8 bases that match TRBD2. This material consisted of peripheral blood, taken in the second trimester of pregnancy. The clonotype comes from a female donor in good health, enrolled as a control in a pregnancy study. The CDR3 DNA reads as TGTGCCAGCAGCTTGGCGGGGGGGACCTACGAGACCCAGTACTTC. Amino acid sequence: CASSLAGGTYETQYF.